This entry concerns a single T cell receptor (beta chain). This sample stems from a study of Ad26.COV2.S vaccination and SARS-CoV-2 variants. V gave up 1 base and J gave up 3 bases, with 7 bases separating them. Per germline, CDR1 SNHLY and CDR2 FYNNEI. CDR3 length: 13 amino acids. Treatment noted: approximately 18 received Ad26.COV2.S at low or high dose, single or two shots; five or six received placebo; per-sample allocation not given. Specimen acquisition occurred on day 63 following the initial vaccine or placebo injection. Method: immunoSEQ multiplex PCR; TCRdb's copy keeps in-frame clones and lacks some. Among roughly 330,000 clones listed, 85% to 90% were seen once.

Specimen: peripheral blood, collected in a trial of Ad26.COV2.S vaccine versus placebo. V usage is TRBV2 and J usage is TRBJ2-7; no clear D gene. This clonotype was obtained from a person aged 18-60 years who received the Ad26.COV2.S COVID-19 vaccine or a placebo. CDR3 in DNA: TGTGCCAGCAGTGAAGATCTAGTCTACGAGCAGTACTTC. It is translated as CASSEDLVYEQYF.